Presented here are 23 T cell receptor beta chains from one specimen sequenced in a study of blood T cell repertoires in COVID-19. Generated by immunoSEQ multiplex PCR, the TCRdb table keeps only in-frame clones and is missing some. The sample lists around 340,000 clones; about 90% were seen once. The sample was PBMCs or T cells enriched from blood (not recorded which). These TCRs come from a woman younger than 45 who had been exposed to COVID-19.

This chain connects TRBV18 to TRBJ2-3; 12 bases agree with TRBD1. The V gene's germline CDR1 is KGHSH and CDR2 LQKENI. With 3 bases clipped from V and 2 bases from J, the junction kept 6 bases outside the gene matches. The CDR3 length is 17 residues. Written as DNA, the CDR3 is TGTGCCAGCTCACCGCCCGGGACAGGGGGCTACACAGATACGCAGTATTTT. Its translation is CASSPPGTGGYTDTQYF.

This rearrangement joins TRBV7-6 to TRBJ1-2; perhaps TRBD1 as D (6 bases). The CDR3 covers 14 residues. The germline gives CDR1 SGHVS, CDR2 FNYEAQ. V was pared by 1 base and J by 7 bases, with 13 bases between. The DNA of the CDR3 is TGTGCCAGCAGCTTAGACAGGGATAGTTCTGGCTACACCTTC. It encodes CASSLDRDSSGYTF.

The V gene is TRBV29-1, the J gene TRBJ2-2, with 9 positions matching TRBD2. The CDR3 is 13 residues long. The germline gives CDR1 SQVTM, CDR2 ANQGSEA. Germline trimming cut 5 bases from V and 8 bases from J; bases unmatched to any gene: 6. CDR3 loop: CSVLRGGTGELFF. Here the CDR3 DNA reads TGCAGCGTTTTGCGGGGGGGGACTGGGGAGCTGTTTTTT.

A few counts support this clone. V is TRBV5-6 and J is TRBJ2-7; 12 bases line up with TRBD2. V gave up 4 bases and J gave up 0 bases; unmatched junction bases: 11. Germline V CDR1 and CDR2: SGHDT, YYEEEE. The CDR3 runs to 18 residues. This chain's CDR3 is CASSGTHMTSGSSYEQYF. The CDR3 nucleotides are TGTGCCAGCAGCGGAACACATATGACTAGCGGGAGCTCCTACGAGCAGTACTTC. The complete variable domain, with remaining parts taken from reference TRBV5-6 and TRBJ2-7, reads DAGVTQSPTHLIKTRGQQVTLRCSPKSGHDTVSWYQQALGQGPQFIFQYYEEEERQRGNFPDRFSGHQFPNYSSELNVNALLLGDSALYLCASSGTHMTSGSSYEQYFGPGTRLTVT.

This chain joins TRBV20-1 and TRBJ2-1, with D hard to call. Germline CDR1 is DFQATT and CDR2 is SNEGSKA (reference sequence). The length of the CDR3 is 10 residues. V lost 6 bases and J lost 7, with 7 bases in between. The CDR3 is CSAPMNEQFF. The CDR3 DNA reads TGCAGTGCCCCCATGAATGAGCAGTTCTTC.

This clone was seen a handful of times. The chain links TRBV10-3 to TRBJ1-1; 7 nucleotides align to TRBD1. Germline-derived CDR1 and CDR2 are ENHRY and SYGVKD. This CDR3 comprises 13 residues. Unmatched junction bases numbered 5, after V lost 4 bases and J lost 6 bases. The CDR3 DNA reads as TGTGCCATCAGTGGGGACAGTAAGGCTGAAGCTTTCTTT. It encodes CAISGDSKAEAFF.

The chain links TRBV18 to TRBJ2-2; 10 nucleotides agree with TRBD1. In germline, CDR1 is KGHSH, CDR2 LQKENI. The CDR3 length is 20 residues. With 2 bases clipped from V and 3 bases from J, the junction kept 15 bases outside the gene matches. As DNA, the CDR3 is TGTGCCAGCTCACCAAACGCCCTCGCCGGGACAGGGGTCGACACCGGGGAGCTGTTTTTT. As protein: CASSPNALAGTGVDTGELFF.

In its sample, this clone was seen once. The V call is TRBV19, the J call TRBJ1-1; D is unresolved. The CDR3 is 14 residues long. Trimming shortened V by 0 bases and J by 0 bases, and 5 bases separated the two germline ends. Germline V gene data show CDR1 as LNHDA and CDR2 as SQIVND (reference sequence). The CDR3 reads CASSIEGVNTEAFF. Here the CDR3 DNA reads TGTGCCAGTAGTATAGAGGGAGTGAACACTGAAGCTTTCTTT.

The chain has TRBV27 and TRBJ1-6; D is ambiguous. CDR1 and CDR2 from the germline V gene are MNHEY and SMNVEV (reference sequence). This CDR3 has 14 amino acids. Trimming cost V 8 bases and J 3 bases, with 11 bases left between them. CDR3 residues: CASGDEVYNSPLHF. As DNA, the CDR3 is TGTGCCAGCGGCGACGAGGTCTATAATTCACCCCTCCACTTT.

The CDR3 coding sequence is TGCGCCAGCAGCTCAACAGGGGGCCCCGGGGACACTGAAGCTTTCTTT. It specifies CASSSTGGPGDTEAFF. This chain uses TRBV5-1 with TRBJ1-1; 9 bases align to TRBD1. This CDR3 region has 16 residues. The V gene's germline CDR1 is SGHRS and CDR2 YFSETQ. With 3 bases clipped from V and 3 bases from J, the junction kept 9 bases outside the gene matches. Complete variable domain (other parts from reference TRBV5-1 and TRBJ1-1): KAGVTQTPRYLIKTRGQQVTLSCSPISGHRSVSWYQQTPGQGLQFLFEYFSETQRNKGNFPGRFSGRQFSNSRSEMNVSTLELGDSALYLCASSSTGGPGDTEAFFGQGTRLTVV.

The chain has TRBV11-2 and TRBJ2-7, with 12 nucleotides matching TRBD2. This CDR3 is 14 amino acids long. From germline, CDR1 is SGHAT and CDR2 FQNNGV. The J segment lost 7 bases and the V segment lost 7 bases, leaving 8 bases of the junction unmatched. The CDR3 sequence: CASTLAGGPGEQYF. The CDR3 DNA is TGTGCCAGCACCCTAGCGGGAGGGCCGGGAGAGCAGTACTTC.

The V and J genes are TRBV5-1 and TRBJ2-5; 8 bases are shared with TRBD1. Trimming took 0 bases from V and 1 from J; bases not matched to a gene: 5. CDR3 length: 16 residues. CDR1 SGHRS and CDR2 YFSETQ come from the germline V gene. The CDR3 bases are TGCGCCAGCAGCTTGGACAGGGGGGTTCCCCAAGAGACCCAGTACTTC. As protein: CASSLDRGVPQETQYF. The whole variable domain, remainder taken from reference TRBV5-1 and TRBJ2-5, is KAGVTQTPRYLIKTRGQQVTLSCSPISGHRSVSWYQQTPGQGLQFLFEYFSETQRNKGNFPGRFSGRQFSNSRSEMNVSTLELGDSALYLCASSLDRGVPQETQYFGPGTRLLVL.

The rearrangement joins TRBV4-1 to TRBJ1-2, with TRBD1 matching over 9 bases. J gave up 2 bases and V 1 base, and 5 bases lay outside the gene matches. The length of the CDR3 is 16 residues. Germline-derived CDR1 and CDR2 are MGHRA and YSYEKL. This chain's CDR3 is CASSQGRDRANYGYTF. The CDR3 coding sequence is TGCGCCAGCAGCCAAGGCCGGGACAGGGCAAACTATGGCTACACCTTC.

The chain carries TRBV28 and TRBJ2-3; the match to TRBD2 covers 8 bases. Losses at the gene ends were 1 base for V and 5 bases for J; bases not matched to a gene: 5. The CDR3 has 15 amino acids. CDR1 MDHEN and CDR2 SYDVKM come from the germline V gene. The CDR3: CASSLLAGGVDTQYF. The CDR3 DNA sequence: TGTGCCAGCAGTTTATTGGCGGGAGGTGTAGATACGCAGTATTTT.

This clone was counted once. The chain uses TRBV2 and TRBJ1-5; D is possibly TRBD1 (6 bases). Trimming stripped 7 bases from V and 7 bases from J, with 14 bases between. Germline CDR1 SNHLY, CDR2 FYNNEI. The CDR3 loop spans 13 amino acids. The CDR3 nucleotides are TGTGCCAGCACGGAGACAGGCGGACAGCCCCAGCATTTT. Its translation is CASTETGGQPQHF.

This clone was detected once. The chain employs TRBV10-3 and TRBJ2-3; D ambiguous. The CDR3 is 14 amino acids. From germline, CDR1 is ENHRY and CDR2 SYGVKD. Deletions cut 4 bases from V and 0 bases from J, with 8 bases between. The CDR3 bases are TGTGCCATCAGTGTCCCTCCTAGCACAGATACGCAGTATTTT. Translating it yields CAISVPPSTDTQYF.

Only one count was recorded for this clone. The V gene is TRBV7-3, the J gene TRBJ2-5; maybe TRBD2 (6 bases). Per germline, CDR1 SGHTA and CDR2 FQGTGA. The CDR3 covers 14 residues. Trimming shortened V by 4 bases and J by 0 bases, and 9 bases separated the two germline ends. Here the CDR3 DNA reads TGTGCCAGCAGCTGGGGACTGAACCAAGAGACCCAGTACTTC. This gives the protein CASSWGLNQETQYF.

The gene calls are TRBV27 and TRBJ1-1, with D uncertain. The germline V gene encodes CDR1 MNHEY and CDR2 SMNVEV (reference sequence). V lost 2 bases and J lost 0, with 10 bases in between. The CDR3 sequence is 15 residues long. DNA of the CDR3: TGTGCCAGCAGTTTACTTCCAGTTATGAACACTGAAGCTTTCTTT. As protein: CASSLLPVMNTEAFF.

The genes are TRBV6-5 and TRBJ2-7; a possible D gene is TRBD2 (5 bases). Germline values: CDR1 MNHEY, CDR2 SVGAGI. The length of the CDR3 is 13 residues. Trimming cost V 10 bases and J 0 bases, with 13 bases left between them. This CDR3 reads CATSGYYSYEQYF. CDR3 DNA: TGTGCCACCAGCGGTTATTACTCCTACGAGCAGTACTTC.

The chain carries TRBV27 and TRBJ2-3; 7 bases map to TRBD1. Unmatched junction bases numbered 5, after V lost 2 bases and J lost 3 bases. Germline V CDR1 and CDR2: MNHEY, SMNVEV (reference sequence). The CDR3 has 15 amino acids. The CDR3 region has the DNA TGTGCCAGCAGTTTACGAGGGGGCTGGACAGATACGCAGTATTTT. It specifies CASSLRGGWTDTQYF.

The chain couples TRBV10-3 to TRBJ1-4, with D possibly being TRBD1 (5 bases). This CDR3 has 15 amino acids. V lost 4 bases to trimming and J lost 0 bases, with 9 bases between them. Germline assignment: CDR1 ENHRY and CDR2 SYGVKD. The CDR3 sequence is CAISGGQATNEKLFF. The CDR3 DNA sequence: TGTGCCATCAGTGGAGGACAAGCAACTAATGAAAAACTGTTTTTT.

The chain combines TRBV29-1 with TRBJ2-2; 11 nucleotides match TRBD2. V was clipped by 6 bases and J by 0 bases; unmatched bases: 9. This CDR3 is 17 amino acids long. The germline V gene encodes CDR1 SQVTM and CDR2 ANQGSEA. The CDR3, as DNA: TGCAGCGTAGGACTAGCGGGCACGAGCCCGAACACCGGGGAGCTGTTTTTT. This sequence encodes CSVGLAGTSPNTGELFF.

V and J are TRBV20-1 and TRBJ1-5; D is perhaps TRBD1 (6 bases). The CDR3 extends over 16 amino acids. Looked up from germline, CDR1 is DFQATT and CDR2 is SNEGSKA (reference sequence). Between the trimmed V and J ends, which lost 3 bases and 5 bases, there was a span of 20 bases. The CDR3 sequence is CSASDQGQMMDQPQHF. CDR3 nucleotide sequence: TGCAGTGCTAGTGACCAGGGGCAGATGATGGATCAGCCCCAGCATTTT.